The clone carrying this T cell receptor (beta chain) was picked up one time. This specimen belongs to a study of shared T cell receptors in the human thymus. CDR1 is SGHRS and CDR2 is YFSETQ in the germline V gene. There are 15 residues in the CDR3. V was trimmed by 2 bases and J by 5 bases, leaving 14 bases between them. Sequencing was performed with immunoSEQ multiplex PCR; in TCRdb, only in-frame clones are kept and a portion is missing. The table lists over 650,000 clones, about 90% of them singletons. These sequences were also reported in another study, on human thymus T cells. That study reports: Healthy Finnish infants having corrective surgery for congenital heart defects served as donors. In corrective heart surgery, resections were taken, and these provided the thymus tissue. Repertoires sampled from thymus and blood appeared biased in V and J gene usage. There were highly overlapping thymic repertoires among unrelated individuals, as related research reported.

The receptor was isolated from a boy in the first two years of life with a congenital heart defect. Sequenced input: thymocytes. The rearrangement uses TRBV5-1 and TRBJ2-1, with D tentatively TRBD1 (6 bases). CDR3 nucleotide sequence: TGCGCCAGCAGCTTTGGCTGGGGGCGAAACAATGAGCAGTTCTTC. Translating it yields CASSFGWGRNNEQFF.